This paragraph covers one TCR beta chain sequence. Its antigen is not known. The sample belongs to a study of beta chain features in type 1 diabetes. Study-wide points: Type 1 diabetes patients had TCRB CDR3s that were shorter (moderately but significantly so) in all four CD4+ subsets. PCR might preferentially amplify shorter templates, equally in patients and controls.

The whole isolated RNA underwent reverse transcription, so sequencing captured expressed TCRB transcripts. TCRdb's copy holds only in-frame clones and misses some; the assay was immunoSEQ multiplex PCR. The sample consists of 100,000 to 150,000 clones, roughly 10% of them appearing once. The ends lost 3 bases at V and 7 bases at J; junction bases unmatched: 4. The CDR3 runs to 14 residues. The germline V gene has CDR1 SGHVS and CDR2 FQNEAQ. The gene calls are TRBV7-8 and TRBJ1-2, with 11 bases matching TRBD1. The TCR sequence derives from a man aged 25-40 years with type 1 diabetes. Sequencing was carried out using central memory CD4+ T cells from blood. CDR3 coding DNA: TGTGCCAGCAGCTTTACCGGGACAGGGGGTGGCTACACCTTC. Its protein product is CASSFTGTGGGYTF.